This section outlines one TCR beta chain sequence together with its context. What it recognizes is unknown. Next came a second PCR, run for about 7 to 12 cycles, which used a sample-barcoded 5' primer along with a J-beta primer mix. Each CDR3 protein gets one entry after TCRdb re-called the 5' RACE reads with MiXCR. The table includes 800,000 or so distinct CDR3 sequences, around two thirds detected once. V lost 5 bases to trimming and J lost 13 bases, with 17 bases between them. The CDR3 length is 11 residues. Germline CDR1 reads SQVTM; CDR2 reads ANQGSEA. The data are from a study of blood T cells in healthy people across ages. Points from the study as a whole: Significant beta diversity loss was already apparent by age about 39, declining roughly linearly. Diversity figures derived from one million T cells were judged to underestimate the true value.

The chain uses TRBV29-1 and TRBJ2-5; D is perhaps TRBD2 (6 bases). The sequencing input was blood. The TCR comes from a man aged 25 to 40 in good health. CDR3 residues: CSVIAAGNLYF. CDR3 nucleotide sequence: TGCAGCGTTATCGCCGCGGGAAATCTGTACTTC.